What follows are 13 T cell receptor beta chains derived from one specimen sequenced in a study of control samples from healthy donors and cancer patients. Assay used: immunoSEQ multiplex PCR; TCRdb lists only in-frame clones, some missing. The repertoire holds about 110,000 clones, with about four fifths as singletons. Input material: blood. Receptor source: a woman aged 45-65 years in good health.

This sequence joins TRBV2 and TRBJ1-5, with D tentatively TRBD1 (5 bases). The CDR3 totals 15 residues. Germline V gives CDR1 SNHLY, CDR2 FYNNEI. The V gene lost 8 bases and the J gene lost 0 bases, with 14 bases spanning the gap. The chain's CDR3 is CASSQGAASNQPQHF. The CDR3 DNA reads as TGTGCCAGCTCCCAAGGGGCAGCTAGCAATCAGCCCCAGCATTTT.

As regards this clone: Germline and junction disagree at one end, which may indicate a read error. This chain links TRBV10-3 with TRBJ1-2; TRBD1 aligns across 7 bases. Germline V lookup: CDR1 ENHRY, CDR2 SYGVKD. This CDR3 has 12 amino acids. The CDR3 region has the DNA TGTGCCATCAGCGAAACTTCCCGGGACAGCTACTTC. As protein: CAISETSRDSYF.

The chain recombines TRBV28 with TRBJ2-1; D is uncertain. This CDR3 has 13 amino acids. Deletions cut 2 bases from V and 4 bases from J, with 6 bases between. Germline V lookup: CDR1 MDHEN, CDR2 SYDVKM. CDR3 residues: CASSLTSYNEQFF. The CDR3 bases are TGTGCCAGCAGTTTAACGTCGTACAATGAGCAGTTCTTC.

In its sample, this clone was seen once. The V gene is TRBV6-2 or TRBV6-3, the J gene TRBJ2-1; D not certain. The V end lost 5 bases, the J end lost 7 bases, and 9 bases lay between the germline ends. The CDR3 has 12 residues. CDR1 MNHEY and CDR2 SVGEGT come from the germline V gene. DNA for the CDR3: TGTGCCAGCAGTCAAATGGGTAATGAGCAGTTCTTC. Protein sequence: CASSQMGNEQFF.

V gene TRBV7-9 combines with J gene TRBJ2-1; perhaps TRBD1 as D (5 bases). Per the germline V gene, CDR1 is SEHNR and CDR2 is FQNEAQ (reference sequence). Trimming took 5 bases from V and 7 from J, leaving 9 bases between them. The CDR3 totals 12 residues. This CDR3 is CASSLGRNEQFF. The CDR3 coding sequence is TGTGCCAGCAGCCTGGGGCGAAATGAGCAGTTCTTC.

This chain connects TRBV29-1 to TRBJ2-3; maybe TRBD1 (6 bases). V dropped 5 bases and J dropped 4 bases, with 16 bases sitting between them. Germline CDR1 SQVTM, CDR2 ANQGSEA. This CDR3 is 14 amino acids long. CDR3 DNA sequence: TGCAGCGTTACCAGGACAGTGGTCGCAGATACGCAGTATTTT. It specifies CSVTRTVVADTQYF.

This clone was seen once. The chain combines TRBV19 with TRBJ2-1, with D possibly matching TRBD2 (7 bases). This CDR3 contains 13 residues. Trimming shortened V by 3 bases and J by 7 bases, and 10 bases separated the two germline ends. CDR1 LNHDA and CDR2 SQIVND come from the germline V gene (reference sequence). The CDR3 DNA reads TGTGCCAGTAGTATTGGGGGGGCAAATGAGCAGTTCTTC. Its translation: CASSIGGANEQFF.

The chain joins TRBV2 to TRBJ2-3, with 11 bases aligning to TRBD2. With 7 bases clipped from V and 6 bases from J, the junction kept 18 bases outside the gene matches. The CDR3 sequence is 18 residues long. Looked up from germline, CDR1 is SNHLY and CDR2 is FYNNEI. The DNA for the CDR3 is TGTGCCAGCAAGAAGGCGGGACTAGCGGTCAGAGGGGGGGATACGCAGTATTTT. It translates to CASKKAGLAVRGGDTQYF.

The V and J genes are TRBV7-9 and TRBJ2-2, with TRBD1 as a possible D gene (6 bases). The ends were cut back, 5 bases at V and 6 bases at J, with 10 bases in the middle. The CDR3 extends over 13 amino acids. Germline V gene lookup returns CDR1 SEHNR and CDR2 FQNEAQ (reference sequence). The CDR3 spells CASSVGAAGELFF. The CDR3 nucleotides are TGTGCCAGCAGCGTGGGGGCCGCCGGGGAGCTGTTTTTT. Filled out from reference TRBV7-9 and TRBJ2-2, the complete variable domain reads DTGVSQNPRHKITKRGQNVTFRCDPISEHNRLYWYRQTLGQGPEFLTYFQNEAQLEKSRLLSDRFSAERPKGSFSTLEIQRTEQGDSAMYLCASSVGAAGELFFGEGSRLTVL.

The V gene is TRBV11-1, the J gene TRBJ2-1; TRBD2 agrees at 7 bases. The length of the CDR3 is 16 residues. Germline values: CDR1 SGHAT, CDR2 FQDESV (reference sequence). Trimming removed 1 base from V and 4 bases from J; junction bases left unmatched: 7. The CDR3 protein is CASSLGGRGAYNEQFF. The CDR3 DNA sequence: TGTGCCAGCAGCTTAGGGGGGAGGGGAGCGTACAATGAGCAGTTCTTC.

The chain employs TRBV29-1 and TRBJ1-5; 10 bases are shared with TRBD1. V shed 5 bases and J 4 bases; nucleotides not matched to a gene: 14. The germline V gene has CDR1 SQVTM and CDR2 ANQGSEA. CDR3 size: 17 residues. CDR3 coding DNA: TGCAGCGTTTCCGGGACAGGGGCCTCCGTCGGTAATCAGCCCCAGCATTTT. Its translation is CSVSGTGASVGNQPQHF. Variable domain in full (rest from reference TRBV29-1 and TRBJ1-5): SAVISQKPSRDICQRGTSLTIQCQVDSQVTMMFWYRQQPGQSLTLIATANQGSEATYESGFVIDKFPISRPNLTFSTLTVSNMSPEDSSIYLCSVSGTGASVGNQPQHFGDGTRLSIL.

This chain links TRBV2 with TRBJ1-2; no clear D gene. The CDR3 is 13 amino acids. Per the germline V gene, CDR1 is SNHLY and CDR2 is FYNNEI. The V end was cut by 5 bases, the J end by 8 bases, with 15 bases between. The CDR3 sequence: CASSSQEPSGYTF. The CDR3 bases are TGTGCCAGCAGTAGCCAGGAACCGTCCGGCTACACCTTC.

The chain's CDR3 is CASGRQGIPTNEKLFF. CDR3 DNA sequence: TGTGCCAGCGGTCGACAGGGGATTCCAACTAATGAAAAACTGTTTTTT. The V call is TRBV2, the J call TRBJ1-4; 8 bases are a match to TRBD1. Losses at the gene ends were 8 bases for V and 0 bases for J; bases not matched to a gene: 8. Germline assignment: CDR1 SNHLY and CDR2 FYNNEI. This CDR3 contains 16 residues.